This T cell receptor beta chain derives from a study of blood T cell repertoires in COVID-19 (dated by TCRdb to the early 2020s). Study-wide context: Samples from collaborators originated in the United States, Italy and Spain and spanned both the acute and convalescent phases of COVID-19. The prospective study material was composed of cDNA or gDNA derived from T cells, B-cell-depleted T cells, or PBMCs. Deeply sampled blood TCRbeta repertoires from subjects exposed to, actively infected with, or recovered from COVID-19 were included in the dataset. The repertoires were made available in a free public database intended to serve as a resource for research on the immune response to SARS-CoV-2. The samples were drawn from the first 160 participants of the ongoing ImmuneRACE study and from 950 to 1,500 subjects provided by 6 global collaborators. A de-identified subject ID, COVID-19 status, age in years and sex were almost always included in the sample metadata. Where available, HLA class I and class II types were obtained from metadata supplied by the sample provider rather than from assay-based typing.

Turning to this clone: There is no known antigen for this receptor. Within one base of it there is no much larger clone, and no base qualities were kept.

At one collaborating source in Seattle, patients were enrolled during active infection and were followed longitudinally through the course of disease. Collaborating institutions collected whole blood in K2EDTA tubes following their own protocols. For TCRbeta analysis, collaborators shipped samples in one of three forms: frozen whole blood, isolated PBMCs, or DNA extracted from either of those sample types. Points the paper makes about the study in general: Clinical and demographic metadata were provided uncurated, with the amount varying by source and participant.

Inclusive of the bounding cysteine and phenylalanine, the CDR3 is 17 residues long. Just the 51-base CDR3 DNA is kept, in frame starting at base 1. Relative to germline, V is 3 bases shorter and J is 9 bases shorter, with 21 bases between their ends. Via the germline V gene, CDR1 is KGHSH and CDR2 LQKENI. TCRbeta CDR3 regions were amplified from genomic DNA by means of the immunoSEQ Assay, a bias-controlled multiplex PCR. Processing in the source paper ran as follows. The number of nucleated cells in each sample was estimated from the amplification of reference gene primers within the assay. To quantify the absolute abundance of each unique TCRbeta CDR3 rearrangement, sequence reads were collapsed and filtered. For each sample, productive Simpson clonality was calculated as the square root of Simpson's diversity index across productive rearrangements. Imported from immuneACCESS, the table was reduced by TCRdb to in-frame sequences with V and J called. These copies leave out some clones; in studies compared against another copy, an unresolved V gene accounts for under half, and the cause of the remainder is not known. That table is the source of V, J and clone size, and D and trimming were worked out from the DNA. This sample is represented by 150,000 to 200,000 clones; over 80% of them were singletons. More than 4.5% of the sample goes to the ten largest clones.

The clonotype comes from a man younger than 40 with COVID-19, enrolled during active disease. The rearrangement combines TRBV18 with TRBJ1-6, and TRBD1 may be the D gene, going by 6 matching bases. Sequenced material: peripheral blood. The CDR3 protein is CASSPSRGAGEGSPLHF. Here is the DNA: TGTGCCAGCTCACCCAGTCGGGGCGCAGGGGAAGGTTCACCCCTCCACTTT. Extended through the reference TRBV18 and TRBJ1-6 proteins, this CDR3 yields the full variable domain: NAGVMQNPRHLVRRRGQEARLRCSPMKGHSHVYWYRQLPEEGLKFMVYLQKENIIDESGMPKERFSAEFPKEGPSILRIQQVVRGDSAAYFCASSPSRGAGEGSPLHFGNGTRLTVT.